The clone carrying this T cell receptor beta chain was seen more than once but under ten times. Its antigen is not known. This sample was included in a study of beta chain features in type 1 diabetes. The overall study: All samples combined gave roughly 110,000,000 sorted cells for examination.

Study conclusions and caveats: Insertions were fewer and deletions more numerous at VDJ junctions in type 1 diabetes patients. For Type 1 diabetes patients, all four CD4+ subsets carried TCRB CDR3s that were moderately but significantly shorter.

V was cut by 0 bases and J by 1 base, with 3 bases left in between. Germline CDR1 is SGHAT and CDR2 is FQNNGV. CDR3 length: 13 residues. What was sequenced were expressed TCRB transcripts, since all of the isolated RNA had been reverse transcribed. Sequencing was performed with immunoSEQ multiplex PCR; in TCRdb, only in-frame clones are kept and a portion is missing. This table has about 370,000 clones, around 9.6% appearing once. The receptor was isolated from a young man with type 1 diabetes. V is TRBV11-2 and J is TRBJ1-1, with D unresolved. The sequenced material came from central memory CD4+ T cells from blood. CDR3 sequence reads: CASSLEGNTEAFF. Here the CDR3 DNA reads TGTGCCAGCAGCTTAGAGGGGAACACTGAAGCTTTCTTT.